This TCR beta chain was identified in a study of beta chain features in type 1 diabetes. Study results and limitations: Diminished insertions and augmented deletions at VDJ junctions characterized type 1 diabetes patients. The study found that naive, central memory and Treg TCRB repertoires appeared more similar in patients than in healthy donors. For patients and controls alike, PCR might favor shorter templates to the same degree. Moderate but significant shortening of TCRB CDR3s was recorded in all four CD4+ subsets from Type 1 diabetes patients.

Expressed TCRB transcripts got sequenced, as all isolated RNA was reverse transcribed. Sequencing was performed with immunoSEQ multiplex PCR; in TCRdb, only in-frame clones are kept and a portion is missing. The repertoire holds approximately 260,000 clones, with approximately 25% as singletons. This clone was found a few times. Its antigen remains unknown. Each of the CD4+ naive, central memory, regulatory and stem cell-like memory populations was sorted via CD45RO/CCR7/CD25/CD127/CD95/CD27. The CDR3 runs to 12 residues. The junction had 3 bases not matched to a gene; V was cut back by 3 bases and J by 9 bases. Germline CDR1 and CDR2: SNHLY and FYNNEI.

The V and J genes are TRBV2 and TRBJ2-7; 9 bases are shared with TRBD1. This TCR was recovered from a woman in her 30s with type 1 diabetes. Sequencing used naive CD4+ T cells from blood. For the CDR3, the DNA is TGTGCCAGCAGTGAGGACAGGGGAGGGCAGTACTTC. Protein: CASSEDRGGQYF. The entire variable domain, with the rest obtained from reference TRBV2 and TRBJ2-7, is as follows: EPEVTQTPSHQVTQMGQEVILRCVPISNHLYFYWYRQILGQKVEFLVSFYNNEISEKSEIFDDQFSVERPDGSNFTLKIRSTKLEDSAMYFCASSEDRGGQYFGPGTRLTVT.